The present entry profiles one TCR beta chain with its context. The data belong to a study of blood T cell repertoires in COVID-19. Looking at the study overall: COVID-19 samples collected from the United States, Italy and Spain covered acute and convalescent phases. T cells, B-cell-depleted T cells, or PBMCs supplied cDNA or gDNA.

Original methodology: Amplification of reference gene primers provided the estimated nucleated cell counts. The table came from immunoSEQ multiplex PCR; TCRdb's copy has only in-frame clones and leaves some out. Clone size and V and J calls were adopted from that table, with D and trimming inferred from the DNA. The repertoire holds about 97,000 clones, 75% to 95% seen once, with 1.5% to 2% in the top ten. From germline, CDR1 is KGHSH and CDR2 LQKENI. The CDR3 totals 17 residues. Germline trimming cut 5 bases from V and 3 bases from J; bases unmatched to any gene: 11. This chain connects TRBV18 to TRBJ1-3; 9 bases are a match to TRBD1. Sequencing was done on a sample of peripheral blood. This receptor was taken from a man aged 60-69 years with acute or convalescent COVID-19. CDR3 amino acids: CASSVAPGQGIGNTIYF. CDR3 nucleotides: TGTGCCAGCTCAGTCGCTCCGGGACAGGGAATTGGAAACACCATATATTTT.